The 30 T cell receptor beta chains presented below share a single source sample, sequenced in a study of regulatory T cells in long-lasting Graves disease. Time point specified: persistent/refractory GD, antithyroid drugs over 5 years with positive TRAb. Generation of the TCR library employed RNA extracted from PBMCs. iRepertoire HTBI primers and Arm-PCR of CDR3 regions built TCR beta libraries. TCRdb re-called the multiplex PCR reads through MiXCR, storing one row per CDR3 protein. Of 350,000 to 500,000 distinct CDR3 sequences listed, 21% are singletons. The sample here was peripheral blood mononuclear cells (PBMCs), taken when the disease was refractory, from a patient treated with antithyroid drugs. These receptors were taken from a female donor with Graves disease.

The chain is built from TRBV28 and TRBJ2-1, with 14 bases fitting TRBD2. Germline V gene lookup returns CDR1 MDHEN and CDR2 SYDVKM. V lost 6 bases to trimming and J lost 8 bases; unmatched junction nucleotides: 3. CDR3 size: 14 residues. This chain's CDR3 is CASSGTSGSDEQFF. The CDR3 nucleotides read TGTGCCAGCAGCGGGACTAGCGGGAGTGATGAGCAGTTCTTC.

The rearrangement joins TRBV5-6 to TRBJ2-4; D is undetermined. The V gene lost 3 bases and the J gene lost 0 bases, with 1 base spanning the gap. This CDR3 region has 12 residues. The germline V gene encodes CDR1 SGHDT and CDR2 YYEEEE. The CDR3: CASSSAKNIQYF. CDR3 nucleotide sequence: TGTGCCAGCAGCTCAGCCAAAAACATTCAGTACTTC.

This clonotype has only a few counts. V gene TRBV20-1 combines with J gene TRBJ2-5, with D hard to call. Germline V lookup: CDR1 DFQATT, CDR2 SNEGSKA (reference sequence). CDR3 length equals 14 residues. Between the trimmed V and J ends, which lost 3 bases and 4 bases, there was a span of 15 bases. As DNA, the CDR3 is TGCAGTGCTAGGAGGAGAGCGATTCCAGAGACCCAGTACTTC. Its protein is CSARRRAIPETQYF.

J is TRBJ1-3 and V is TRBV6-1; a possible D gene is TRBD1 (5 bases). Germline values: CDR1 MNHNS, CDR2 SASEGT. The CDR3 sequence is 14 residues long. V lost 2 bases to trimming and J lost 8 bases, with 13 bases between them. The CDR3 loop is CASSERAGRDTIYF. Written as DNA, the CDR3 is TGTGCCAGCAGTGAACGGGCAGGGAGGGACACCATATATTTT.

The CDR3 region has the DNA TGTGCCAGCAGCCCCCGACCCGGGGCTAGCACAGATACGCAGTATTTT. This gives the protein CASSPRPGASTDTQYF. The gene calls are TRBV6-1 and TRBJ2-3; possibly TRBD1 or TRBD2 for D (5 bases each). Trimming shortened V by 6 bases and J by 0 bases, and 16 bases separated the two germline ends. Germline assignment: CDR1 MNHNS and CDR2 SASEGT. The CDR3 runs to 16 residues.

The sample holds many counts of this clonotype. The chain uses TRBV28 and TRBJ2-7; a weak D match, TRBD2 (5 bases). V was pared by 3 bases and J by 3 bases, with 12 bases between. The CDR3 is made up of 14 amino acids. CDR1 is MDHEN and CDR2 is SYDVKM in the germline V gene. This CDR3 is CASSFEWTYYEQYF. CDR3 DNA: TGTGCCAGCAGTTTCGAGTGGACTTACTACGAGCAGTACTTC.

This clonotype was observed at least ten times. DNA of the CDR3: TGCGCCAGCAGCGTGACAGGGGCGAACTATGGCTACACCTTC. Residues: CASSVTGANYGYTF. This chain uses TRBV5-1 with TRBJ1-2; 8 positions match TRBD1. Germline CDR1 reads SGHRS; CDR2 reads YFSETQ. This CDR3 comprises 14 residues. Trimming took 4 bases from V and 2 from J; bases not matched to a gene: 4.

This clonotype was seen many times. The chain has TRBV7-8 and TRBJ2-5; D is undetermined. This CDR3 contains 12 residues. V was shortened by 2 bases and J by 5 bases, with 6 bases between the two germline ends. The germline gives CDR1 SGHVS, CDR2 FQNEAQ. The CDR3 coding sequence is TGTGCCAGCAGCTTAAGGCGGGAGACCCAGTACTTC. Its translation: CASSLRRETQYF.

V and J are TRBV20-1 and TRBJ2-4, with D perhaps TRBD2 (5 bases). Trimming left V 0 bases short and J 3 bases short, with 12 bases between. CDR3 length: 15 residues. Germline loops: CDR1 DFQATT, CDR2 SNEGSKA (reference sequence). The CDR3 loop is CSARDTAGVKNIQYF. The CDR3, as DNA: TGCAGTGCTAGAGACACCGCCGGGGTCAAAAACATTCAGTACTTC.

This clonotype was detected ten times or more. The chain recombines TRBV28 with TRBJ2-5; D possibly corresponds to TRBD1 (5 bases). Trimming removed 6 bases from V and 1 base from J, with 12 bases in between. Germline values: CDR1 MDHEN, CDR2 SYDVKM. The CDR3 is 14 amino acids. This chain's CDR3 is CASSHDSSQETQYF. The CDR3 nucleotides read TGTGCCAGCAGCCATGACAGTAGCCAAGAGACCCAGTACTTC.

Ten or more counts support this clonotype. The chain uses TRBV11-2 and TRBJ2-7; D is uncertain. CDR3 length: 13 residues. Germline V lookup: CDR1 SGHAT, CDR2 FQNNGV. V lost 9 bases and J lost 2, with 14 bases in between. This CDR3 is CASSGSDTYEQYF. CDR3 nucleotide sequence: TGTGCCAGTAGTGGCAGTGATACCTACGAGCAGTACTTC.

The rearrangement uses TRBV5-1 and TRBJ2-7; D remains ambiguous. Between the trimmed V and J ends, which lost 0 bases and 2 bases, there was a span of 12 bases. CDR1 and CDR2 (germline): SGHRS, YFSETQ. This CDR3 has 15 amino acids. The CDR3, as DNA: TGCGCCAGCAGCTTGGGGCGGAACCAACCCTACGAGCAGTACTTC. This gives the protein CASSLGRNQPYEQYF. Supplemented by reference TRBV5-1 and TRBJ2-7, the full variable domain reads KAGVTQTPRYLIKTRGQQVTLSCSPISGHRSVSWYQQTPGQGLQFLFEYFSETQRNKGNFPGRFSGRQFSNSRSEMNVSTLELGDSALYLCASSLGRNQPYEQYFGPGTRLTVT.

V gene TRBV5-6 combines with J gene TRBJ2-5; 9 nucleotides match TRBD1. In germline, CDR1 is SGHDT, CDR2 YYEEEE. V lost 0 bases to trimming and J lost 3 bases; unmatched junction nucleotides: 3. The CDR3 runs to 15 residues. The CDR3 loop reads CASSLVGTGKETQYF. CDR3 DNA: TGTGCCAGCAGCTTGGTAGGGACAGGGAAAGAGACCCAGTACTTC.

This clonotype was seen ten or more times. The rearrangement links TRBV3-1 to TRBJ1-4, with D perhaps matching TRBD1 (5 bases). Trimming took off 2 bases at V and 7 bases at J, with 8 bases between the two ends. Germline loops: CDR1 LGHDT, CDR2 YNNKEL (reference sequence). The CDR3 spans 13 residues. The CDR3 spells CASSQQGFEKLFF. CDR3 DNA: TGTGCCAGCAGCCAACAGGGATTTGAAAAACTGTTTTTT.

This clonotype has ten or more counts. This chain connects TRBV6-9 to TRBJ1-1; D is ambiguous. The germline V and J ends were trimmed by 3 bases and 7 bases, with 12 bases remaining between them. Germline V gene data show CDR1 as MNHGY and CDR2 as SVAAGI. The length of the CDR3 is 13 residues. As DNA, the CDR3 is TGTGCCAGCAGTTACCTGGAGTCACTTGAAGCTTTCTTT. Its translation: CASSYLESLEAFF.

This chain uses TRBV5-1 with TRBJ2-1, with TRBD2 matching 8 bases. The CDR3 runs to 13 residues. The ends lost 3 bases at V and 8 bases at J; junction bases unmatched: 4. Per the germline V gene, CDR1 is SGHRS and CDR2 is YFSETQ. The CDR3 nucleotides read TGCGCCAGCAGCTCGGGGGGGGGAGATGAGCAGTTCTTC. Protein sequence: CASSSGGGDEQFF.

There are a few counts of this clonotype. The V call is TRBV27, the J call TRBJ1-6; unclear D gene. Between the trimmed V and J ends, which lost 8 bases and 4 bases, there was a span of 3 bases. The CDR3 loop spans 11 amino acids. Germline V gene data show CDR1 as MNHEY and CDR2 as SMNVEV (reference sequence). The CDR3 loop reads CASGYNSPLHF. CDR3 bases: TGTGCCAGCGGTTATAATTCACCCCTCCACTTT.

This clonotype was recorded at least ten times. CDR3 region: CASTKSPGMGLYGYTF. The CDR3 DNA reads as TGTGCCAGCACAAAATCCCCCGGGATGGGGCTCTATGGCTACACCTTC. The chain employs TRBV27 and TRBJ1-2; D is possibly TRBD1 (5 bases). V was trimmed by 7 bases and J by 4 bases, leaving 22 bases between them. Germline CDR1 MNHEY, CDR2 SMNVEV (reference sequence). The length of the CDR3 is 16 residues.

This clonotype was detected many times. Sequence at one end of the junction differs from germline and may be a read error. The chain employs TRBV5-1 and TRBJ2-7, with 8 bases identical to TRBD1. The CDR3 is 14 residues long. Germline V gene lookup returns CDR1 SGHRS and CDR2 YFSETQ. CDR3 DNA: TGTGCCAGCAGCTTCTATAACAGGGGGGACGAGCAGTACTTC. It yields the protein CASSFYNRGDEQYF.

This clonotype was seen repeatedly, ten times or more. Here the CDR3 DNA reads TGTGCCTGGGTCATGAACACTGAAGCTTTCTTT. Its translation: CAWVMNTEAFF. The chain recombines TRBV30 with TRBJ1-1; D is undetermined. This CDR3 contains 11 residues. V was pared by 5 bases and J by 0 bases, with 4 bases between. In germline, CDR1 is GTSNPN, CDR2 SVGIG (reference sequence). Based on the CDR3 plus reference TRBV30 and TRBJ1-1, the full variable domain is SQTIHQWPATLVQPVGSPLSLECTVEGTSNPNLYWYRQAAGRGLQLLFYSVGIGQISSEVPQNLSASRPQDRQFILSSKKLLLSDSGFYLCAWVMNTEAFFGQGTRLTVV.

Notes on this clonotype: This clone may be a read error of a much larger clone one base away. V usage is TRBV6-5 and J usage is TRBJ1-1; D call uncertain. CDR1 is MNHEY and CDR2 is SVGAGI in the germline V gene. The CDR3 spans 14 residues. The CDR3, as DNA: TGTGCCGGCAGTTCGAGCTGGGGGAACACTGAAGCTTTCTTT. Translated: CAGSSSWGNTEAFF.

This clonotype was seen repeatedly, ten times or more. The genes are TRBV28 and TRBJ2-7; the D gene could be TRBD1 or TRBD2 (5 bases each). The germline CDR1 and CDR2 sequences are MDHEN and SYDVKM. The CDR3 totals 14 residues. V was pared by 8 bases and J by 0 bases, with 14 bases between. For the CDR3, the DNA is TGTGCCAGCTCACCACCGGGGCTCTCCTACGAGCAGTACTTC. Protein product: CASSPPGLSYEQYF.

Many counts were recorded for this clonotype. The rearrangement uses TRBV24-1 and TRBJ1-1; 8 bases agree with TRBD1. The CDR3 is 18 amino acids. CDR1 is KGHDR, CDR2 SFDVKD, per germline. After removal of 3 bases from V and 3 bases from J, the junction contained 14 bases not matched to a gene. CDR3: CATSDPRQGIESDTEAFF. The CDR3 region has the DNA TGTGCCACCAGTGATCCCCGACAGGGGATAGAGTCGGACACTGAAGCTTTCTTT.

This clonotype has a count of ten or more. The J gene is TRBJ2-7, the V gene TRBV20-1; maybe TRBD2 (6 bases). The germline V gene encodes CDR1 DFQATT and CDR2 SNEGSKA (reference sequence). Trimming removed 6 bases from V and 0 bases from J, with 18 bases in between. The CDR3 has 15 amino acids. The CDR3 nucleotides read TGCAGTGCCCCAGATGGCCAGCGGGCCTCCTACGAGCAGTACTTC. Translating it yields CSAPDGQRASYEQYF.

V gene TRBV6-1 combines with J gene TRBJ2-1, with D possibly TRBD2 on 6 matching bases. CDR3 length equals 18 residues. Trimming removed 0 bases at V and 6 bases at J, with 21 bases between. Germline CDR1 reads MNHNS; CDR2 reads SASEGT. CDR3 coding DNA: TGTGCCAGCAGTGAAGCCTTTCGGGGGAAACGCCGGGTCAATGAGCAGTTCTTC. Protein sequence: CASSEAFRGKRRVNEQFF.

This clonotype showed up just a few times. V is TRBV28 and J is TRBJ2-3; TRBD2 aligns across 13 bases. Germline CDR1 is MDHEN and CDR2 is SYDVKM. J was trimmed by 4 bases and V by 5 bases; bases with no gene match: 9. This CDR3 region has 17 residues. CDR3 nucleotide sequence: TGTGCCAGCAGTATCATACGGACTAGCGGGAGTTCAGATACGCAGTATTTT. This codes for CASSIIRTSGSSDTQYF.

The sample holds many counts of this clonotype. The chain carries TRBV3-1 and TRBJ2-7, with D perhaps matching TRBD1 (7 bases). The V gene lost 4 bases and the J gene lost 5 bases, with 15 bases spanning the gap. This CDR3 has 14 residues. Per germline, CDR1 LGHDT and CDR2 YNNKEL (reference sequence). The CDR3 protein is CASSREDRSDEQYF. CDR3 in DNA: TGTGCCAGCAGCCGGGAGGACAGGTCCGACGAGCAGTACTTC.

This clonotype was recorded at least ten times. The rearrangement joins TRBV20-1 to TRBJ1-5; perhaps TRBD1 as D (5 bases). Trimming left V 5 bases short and J 7 bases short, with 15 bases between. The CDR3 consists of 13 residues. Germline CDR1 reads DFQATT; CDR2 reads SNEGSKA (reference sequence). The CDR3 nucleotides are TGCAGTGCTGCCTGGCAGGGAGACCAGCCCCAGCATTTT. Protein product: CSAAWQGDQPQHF.

In this sample, this clonotype turned up many times. This CDR3 is CASSERGGSSYEQYF. In DNA, the CDR3 is TGTGCCAGCAGTGAACGAGGCGGCAGCTCCTACGAGCAGTACTTC. This sequence joins TRBV6-1 and TRBJ2-7; D is ambiguous. Germline V gene lookup returns CDR1 MNHNS and CDR2 SASEGT. CDR3 size: 15 residues. V lost 2 bases and J lost 0, with 11 bases in between.

The V gene is TRBV11-2, the J gene TRBJ1-3; D unclear. This CDR3 has 15 residues. From germline, CDR1 is SGHAT and CDR2 FQNNGV. V lost 2 bases and J lost 0, with 8 bases in between. The CDR3 region is CASSLLGSSGNTIYF. The CDR3 nucleotides are TGTGCCAGCAGCTTACTGGGCAGCTCTGGAAACACCATATATTTT. Full variable domain (rest looked up from reference TRBV11-2 and TRBJ1-3): EAGVAQSPRYKIIEKRQSVAFWCNPISGHATLYWYQQILGQGPKLLIQFQNNGVVDDSQLPKDRFSAERLKGVDSTLKIQPAKLEDSAVYLCASSLLGSSGNTIYFGEGSWLTVV.